The T cell receptor (beta chain) under discussion was sequenced for a study of T cell repertoires in cytomegalovirus infection. Study outcomes and limitations: Across the ex vivo response, the dominant clonotypes were HLA-C-restricted CMV-specific TCR beta clonotypes. People with CMV and the relevant HLA were identified by cumulative public TCR beta family frequency.

TCRdb re-called the reads through MiXCR, storing one row per CDR3 protein. Of under 600,000 distinct CDR3 sequences listed, about 15% are singletons. The CDR3 is 15 amino acids. The germline V gene encodes CDR1 MGHRA and CDR2 YSYEKL. Comments on this clonotype: Its antigen is currently unknown. Its ends do not fully match the called genes, so a read error is possible.

This chain joins TRBV4-1 and TRBJ1-5, with TRBD1 matching 8 bases. Sequenced input: CD8+ T cells from PBMCs. The receptor comes from a human donor in good health (CMV status not recorded). Some clones in this sample may be carry-over from other donors' samples. The CDR3 sequence: CASSPRQGANQLQHF. The CDR3 DNA follows: TGCGCCAGCAGCCCTCGGCAGGGGGCTAATCAGCTCCAGCATTTT.